The source of this T cell receptor (beta chain) is a study of shared clonotypes between healthy human individuals. On this clone: The same CDR3 arises from other DNA sequences in this sample as well.

This CDR3 contains 14 residues. V gave up 2 bases and J gave up 1 base, with 6 bases separating them. Germline V gene lookup returns CDR1 KGHSH and CDR2 LQKENI. TCRdb's copy holds only in-frame clones and misses some; the assay was immunoSEQ multiplex PCR. The sample has some 2.3 million clones; more than 80% are singletons. The material sequenced was naive CD4+ T cells from PBMCs. Subset here: CD45RA+ positively selected. This sequence joins TRBV18 and TRBJ1-5; no firm D call. The clonotype comes from a man between 18 and 35 years old in good health. Some clones in this sample may be carry-over from other donors' samples. The CDR3: CASSPGRSNQPQHF. In DNA, the CDR3 is TGTGCCAGCTCACCAGGCAGGAGCAATCAGCCCCAGCATTTT.